This is a list of T cell receptor beta chains from one sample in a study of T cell clones after liver transplantation. The repertoire was sequenced with immunoSEQ multiplex PCR; TCRdb's copy has only in-frame clones and lacks some. The data show around 18,000 clones, approximately 90% seen once. The sequences come from CD8+ T cells from blood, collected 46 months after liver transplant. These receptors all stem from a human patient who received a liver transplant. Some of these T cells may belong to the graft donor. Both conserved end residues are part of each CDR3. A D gene is named only where the DNA matches it firmly. The size of a clone is reported for some rows only, either as once, few or many, or as a class for expanded clones.

TRBJ1-2 | 13 | - | TRBV28 | - | TGTGCCAGCAGTTTAAGCACCTCCGATGGCTACACCTTC | CASSLSTSDGYTF
TRBJ2-7 | 14 | - | TRBV5-1 | large | TGCGCCAGCAGCCCCGGACATGGTCGGGACGAGCAGTACTTC | CASSPGHGRDEQYF
TRBJ2-7 | 11 | - | TRBV15 | - | TGTGCCACCGGAGGCTCCTACGAGCAGTACTTC | CATGGSYEQYF
TRBJ2-7 | 16 | TRBD2 | TRBV27 | - | TGTGCCAGCAGTCCCGTGAAGAGCGGGAGGGCGAACGAGCAGTACTTC | CASSPVKSGRANEQYF
TRBJ2-2 | 16 | - | TRBV5-4 | - | TGTGCCAGCAGCCCGACGCGTGCTTTAGAGGCGGGGGAGCTGTTTTTT | CASSPTRALEAGELFF
TRBJ2-2 | 16 | - | TRBV27 | - | TGTGCCAGCGGCCCAGACCTAGCGAGAGTCCCCGGGGAGCTGTTTTTT | CASGPDLARVPGELFF
TRBJ2-6 | 18 | - | TRBV9 | - | TGTGCCAGCAGCGTATGGGCGGCTCCTAGCTCTGGGGCCAACGTCCTGACTTTC | CASSVWAAPSSGANVLTF
TRBJ1-1 | 18 | - | TRBV28 | - | TGTGCCAGCAGTTTAGGTCCGGGAGCAGGGAGAGGTGGGACTGAAGCTTTCTTT | CASSLGPGAGRGGTEAFF
TRBJ1-1 | 16 | - | TRBV6-1 | - | TGTGCCAGCAGTGAAGATCGGCCTCTAATGAACACTGAAGCTTTCTTT | CASSEDRPLMNTEAFF
TRBJ2-5 | 14 | - | TRBV12-2 | - | TGTGCAAGTCGCCGGGACAGGGGCAGAGAGACCCAGTACTTC | CASRRDRGRETQYF
TRBJ2-7 | 13 | - | TRBV10-3 | - | TGTGCCATCAGTGAGTCAGGGGCCTACGAGCAGTACTTC | CAISESGAYEQYF
TRBJ2-1 | 13 | - | TRBV7-9 | medium-sized | TGTGCCAGCCGGGCCGGGGACAAGCATGAGCAGTTCTTC | CASRAGDKHEQFF
TRBJ2-1 | 16 | TRBD1 | TRBV27 | - | TGTGCCAGCAGCCCCCTCGGGACAGACGATTACAATGAGCAGTTCTTC | CASSPLGTDDYNEQFF
TRBJ2-2 | 17 | TRBD1 | TRBV7-9 | - | TGTGCCAGCAGCTTAAGGGCGACAGGGACCTTCACCGGGGAGCTGTTTTTT | CASSLRATGTFTGELFF
TRBJ2-2 | 13 | - | TRBV7-9 | - | TGTGCCAGCCGAAACTGGAACACCGGGGAGCTGTTTTTT | CASRNWNTGELFF
TRBJ1-2 | 14 | - | TRBV6-4 | - | TGTGCCAGCAGTAATGGGACGGTTTTTTATGGCTACACCTTC | CASSNGTVFYGYTF
TRBJ2-3 | 13 | - | TRBV28 | - | TGTGCCAGCAGCCCACCGGGGGCAGATACGCAGTATTTT | CASSPPGADTQYF
TRBJ2-5 | 14 | TRBD1 | TRBV27 | few | TGTGCCAGCAGGACCATGGACAGGGAAGAGACCCAGTACTTC | CASRTMDREETQYF
TRBJ2-7 | 16 | TRBD2 | TRBV7-9 | - | TGTGCCAGCAGCTCGGAGACTAGCGGGGCCCCCTACGAGCAGTACTTC | CASSSETSGAPYEQYF
TRBJ2-2 | 13 | - | TRBV30 | - | TGTGCCTGGAGTTTAGCGGTAACCGGGGAGCTGTTTTTT | CAWSLAVTGELFF
TRBJ2-3 | 15 | - | TRBV5-1 | - | TGCGCCAGCAGCCCTACTGGACCCTTCACAGATACGCAGTATTTT | CASSPTGPFTDTQYF